Listed below are T cell receptor beta chains from one sample, sequenced in a study of blood T cell repertoires in COVID-19. Profiled with immunoSEQ multiplex PCR; TCRdb holds only in-frame clones, not every one. The sample lists more than 200,000 clones, around 83% occurring once. Sequencing was carried out using peripheral blood. The receptors stem from a man older than 75 with acute or convalescent COVID-19. The CDR3 runs from the conserved cysteine through the conserved F or W. The D gene is left open where the match is weak. Size values are once, few and many counts, or a class for expanded clones, and some rows have none.

CDR3nt: TGTGCCAGCAGTTACTCGAGAATGAACACTGAAGCTTTCTTT
CDR3aa: CASSYSRMNTEAFF
j_gene: TRBJ1-1
abundance: NA
d_gene: NA
v_gene: TRBV6-6

CDR3nt: TGTGCCAGCAGCCCCGGACTAGCGGGAGTAGCCAAAAACATTCAGTACTTC
CDR3aa: CASSPGLAGVAKNIQYF
j_gene: TRBJ2-4
abundance: NA
d_gene: TRBD2
v_gene: TRBV9

CDR3nt: TGTGCCAGCAAGGAGAAGGCTAGCGGATACGAGCAGTACTTC
CDR3aa: CASKEKASGYEQYF
j_gene: TRBJ2-7
abundance: NA
d_gene: TRBD2
v_gene: TRBV2

CDR3nt: TGTGCCAGCAGTGAACCAGGGCGCACCGGGGAGCTGTTTTTT
CDR3aa: CASSEPGRTGELFF
j_gene: TRBJ2-2
abundance: NA
d_gene: NA
v_gene: TRBV25-1

CDR3nt: TGTGCCAGCAGCCAAGACCCGGGACGGGACATGTTAAGCTCCTACAATGAGCAGTTCTTC
CDR3aa: CASSQDPGRDMLSSYNEQFF
j_gene: TRBJ2-1
abundance: NA
d_gene: NA
v_gene: TRBV4-2

CDR3nt: TGTGCCAGCTCACGGACAGGAGATATGTCACCCCTCCACTTT
CDR3aa: CASSRTGDMSPLHF
j_gene: TRBJ1-6
abundance: NA
d_gene: TRBD1
v_gene: TRBV18

CDR3nt: TGTGCCAGCAGCCGCGGGGAGGGAACTTACGAGCAGTACTTC
CDR3aa: CASSRGEGTYEQYF
j_gene: TRBJ2-7
abundance: NA
d_gene: TRBD2
v_gene: TRBV14

CDR3nt: TGTGCCAGCAGTTTGGTGGGGGGGGGTGGTAATTCACCCCTCCACTTT
CDR3aa: CASSLVGGGGNSPLHF
j_gene: TRBJ1-6
abundance: NA
d_gene: NA
v_gene: TRBV27

CDR3nt: TGTGCCTCCCGGGGGACAGGGGACTACGAGCAGTACTTC
CDR3aa: CASRGTGDYEQYF
j_gene: TRBJ2-7
abundance: few
d_gene: TRBD1
v_gene: TRBV7-9

CDR3nt: TGTGCCAGTAGTATTACCGGGACAGGGAATCAGCCCCAGCATTTT
CDR3aa: CASSITGTGNQPQHF
j_gene: TRBJ1-5
abundance: NA
d_gene: TRBD1
v_gene: TRBV19

CDR3nt: TGTGCCAGCTCACCAAGGCGGCAGCGCCACACAGATACGCAGTATTTT
CDR3aa: CASSPRRQRHTDTQYF
j_gene: TRBJ2-3
abundance: once
d_gene: NA
v_gene: TRBV18

CDR3nt: TGTGCCAGCAGCGTCCAAACAGGAGCTGGAAACACCATATATTTT
CDR3aa: CASSVQTGAGNTIYF
j_gene: TRBJ1-3
abundance: NA
d_gene: NA
v_gene: TRBV9

CDR3nt: TGTGCCAGCAGCTTGGCCATGGAGGGGCCGAACACCGGGGAGCTGTTTTTT
CDR3aa: CASSLAMEGPNTGELFF
j_gene: TRBJ2-2
abundance: NA
d_gene: NA
v_gene: TRBV5-6

CDR3nt: TGTGCCAGCAGCGTAGTAGCCGAAGAGACCCAGTACTTC
CDR3aa: CASSVVAEETQYF
j_gene: TRBJ2-5
abundance: NA
d_gene: NA
v_gene: TRBV9

CDR3nt: TGTGCCAGCAGGATGACAGGGTACTATGGCTACACCTTC
CDR3aa: CASRMTGYYGYTF
j_gene: TRBJ1-2
abundance: NA
d_gene: TRBD1
v_gene: TRBV6-5

CDR3nt: TGTGCCAGTATCAGGACAGGGGGCGAGAACTATGGCTACACCTTC
CDR3aa: CASIRTGGENYGYTF
j_gene: TRBJ1-2
abundance: NA
d_gene: TRBD1
v_gene: TRBV19

CDR3nt: TGTGCCAGCAGTCCCAGGGTCGAGGGCAATCAGCCCCAGCATTTT
CDR3aa: CASSPRVEGNQPQHF
j_gene: TRBJ1-5
abundance: NA
d_gene: NA
v_gene: TRBV6-5

CDR3nt: TGTGCCAGCAGCCGGGCCGAGGGATATGGCTACACCTTC
CDR3aa: CASSRAEGYGYTF
j_gene: TRBJ1-2
abundance: NA
d_gene: NA
v_gene: TRBV3-1/TRBV3-2

CDR3nt: TGTGCCAGCTCACCACCCCAGGTATTCGGAAACACCATATATTTT
CDR3aa: CASSPPQVFGNTIYF
j_gene: TRBJ1-3
abundance: NA
d_gene: NA
v_gene: TRBV18

CDR3nt: TGTGCCAGCAGTCGGGGTGGTACCGGGGGGAGCTCCTACAATGAGCAGTTCTTC
CDR3aa: CASSRGGTGGSSYNEQFF
j_gene: TRBJ2-1
abundance: NA
d_gene: TRBD2
v_gene: TRBV6-6

CDR3nt: TGTGCCAGTACAGGGGGGCTGAACACTGAAGCTTTCTTT
CDR3aa: CASTGGLNTEAFF
j_gene: TRBJ1-1
abundance: NA
d_gene: TRBD1
v_gene: TRBV18

CDR3nt: TGTGCCAGCAGCGTAGGACAGGGGGCGCGGTTACATGGCTACACCTTC
CDR3aa: CASSVGQGARLHGYTF
j_gene: TRBJ1-2
abundance: NA
d_gene: TRBD1
v_gene: TRBV9

CDR3nt: TGCGCCAGCAGCTCATCGGGACTAGTCTCCTACAATGAGCAGTTCTTC
CDR3aa: CASSSSGLVSYNEQFF
j_gene: TRBJ2-1
abundance: NA
d_gene: TRBD2
v_gene: TRBV5-1

CDR3nt: TGCGCCAGCAGCTTGGACAGGGCCAACTATGGCTACACCTTC
CDR3aa: CASSLDRANYGYTF
j_gene: TRBJ1-2
abundance: NA
d_gene: NA
v_gene: TRBV5-1

CDR3nt: TGTGCCAGCAGTTTAGGGACAGGGGGCGCGAAGACCCAGTACTTC
CDR3aa: CASSLGTGGAKTQYF
j_gene: TRBJ2-5
abundance: NA
d_gene: TRBD1
v_gene: TRBV27

CDR3nt: TGCGCCAGCAGCCACCAAGACTCCCTCCCTCACAATGAGCAGTTCTTC
CDR3aa: CASSHQDSLPHNEQFF
j_gene: TRBJ2-1
abundance: once
d_gene: NA
v_gene: TRBV4-1